The 31 T cell receptor beta chains in this list originate from one sample, sequenced in a study of blood T cell repertoires in COVID-19. Profiling relied on immunoSEQ multiplex PCR, and the TCRdb table lists in-frame clones only, not all of them. The data hold about 400,000 clones, with roughly 84% observed a single time. The sample consisted of PBMCs or T cells enriched from blood (not recorded which). The receptors stem from a woman aged 25 to 45 who had recovered from COVID-19.

The chain carries TRBV7-6 and TRBJ2-6; TRBD1 agrees at 7 bases. Germline-derived CDR1 and CDR2 are SGHVS and FNYEAQ. The V gene end was trimmed by 5 bases and the J gene end by 0 bases; junction bases not matched to a gene: 7. This CDR3 is 17 amino acids long. DNA of the CDR3: TGTGCCAGCAGCATGGGACAGTTACGCTCTGGGGCCAACGTCCTGACTTTC. Amino acid sequence: CASSMGQLRSGANVLTF.

The CDR3 DNA reads as TGTGCCATCAGCGAGACTAGCGCTGTCTACGAGCAGTACTTC. As protein: CAISETSAVYEQYF. V usage is TRBV10-3 and J usage is TRBJ2-7; 8 bases line up with TRBD2. Germline V gene sequence: CDR1 ENHRY, CDR2 SYGVKD. V was clipped by 6 bases and J by 3 bases; unmatched bases: 7. This CDR3 contains 14 residues.

This clone came up a few times. The rearrangement uses TRBV11-1 and TRBJ1-2; 7 bases map to TRBD1. Germline V lookup: CDR1 SGHAT, CDR2 FQDESV (reference sequence). This CDR3 is 12 amino acids long. V was clipped by 5 bases and J by 7 bases; unmatched bases: 4. The DNA for the CDR3 is TGTGCCAGCAGCCAGGGACAGACTGGCTACACCTTC. Its translation: CASSQGQTGYTF.

This chain links TRBV19 with TRBJ2-3; 9 nucleotides match TRBD2. The CDR3 has 13 amino acids. V lost 0 bases to trimming and J lost 14 bases; unmatched junction nucleotides: 6. Germline V CDR1 and CDR2: LNHDA, SQIVND (reference sequence). As DNA, the CDR3 is TGTGCCAGTAGTATAGAGGTAGCGGGGGTGCCGTATTTT. The encoded protein is CASSIEVAGVPYF.

The gene calls are TRBV5-6 and TRBJ2-7, with 7 bases that match TRBD1. The germline V gene has CDR1 SGHDT and CDR2 YYEEEE. The CDR3 is 14 residues long. The trim removed 2 bases at V and 0 bases at J, leaving 2 bases unmatched. The CDR3 here is CASSFTGASYEQYF. CDR3 sequence (DNA): TGTGCCAGCAGCTTCACAGGGGCCTCCTACGAGCAGTACTTC. The full variable domain, in which reference TRBV5-6 and TRBJ2-7 provide the parts outside the CDR3, is DAGVTQSPTHLIKTRGQQVTLRCSPKSGHDTVSWYQQALGQGPQFIFQYYEEEERQRGNFPDRFSGHQFPNYSSELNVNALLLGDSALYLCASSFTGASYEQYFGPGTRLTVT.

The chain couples TRBV3-1 (or the pseudogene TRBV3-2) to TRBJ2-1; D may be TRBD2 (6 bases). The V gene's germline CDR1 is LGHDT and CDR2 YNNKEL (reference sequence). This CDR3 has 15 residues. Between the trimmed V and J ends, which lost 3 bases and 6 bases, there was a span of 15 bases. CDR3 loop: CASSHLSGAPNEQFF. The CDR3 DNA reads as TGTGCCAGCAGCCACCTTAGCGGAGCGCCCAATGAGCAGTTCTTC.

The chain recombines TRBV7-2 with TRBJ2-7; no clear D. CDR3 length: 12 residues. CDR1 and CDR2 (germline): SGHTA, FQGNSA. V was cut by 5 bases and J by 1 base, with 6 bases left in between. CDR3 loop: CASSVTSYEQYF. The CDR3 DNA reads TGTGCCAGCAGCGTAACATCCTACGAGCAGTACTTC.

The J gene is TRBJ2-1, the V gene TRBV11-2, with 7 bases aligning to TRBD2. CDR3 length: 13 residues. CDR1 is SGHAT and CDR2 is FQNNGV in the germline V gene. Trimming removed 3 bases from V and 8 bases from J; junction bases left unmatched: 4. The CDR3 is CASSFRLADEQFF. Here the CDR3 DNA reads TGTGCCAGCAGCTTTAGACTAGCTGATGAGCAGTTCTTC.

With regard to this clone: The sample holds other DNA sequences that translate to the same CDR3. The chain combines TRBV18 with TRBJ2-2; unclear D gene. The germline V gene encodes CDR1 KGHSH and CDR2 LQKENI. CDR3 length: 14 amino acids. Trimming took 1 base from V and 1 from J, leaving 4 bases between them. The CDR3 protein is CASSPRQNTGELFF. CDR3 DNA sequence: TGTGCCAGCTCACCACGACAGAACACCGGGGAGCTGTTTTTT.

This chain uses TRBV3-1 (or the pseudogene TRBV3-2) with TRBJ2-5; D is perhaps TRBD2 (7 bases). Germline V lookup: CDR1 LGHDT, CDR2 YNNKEL (reference sequence). V lost 11 bases to trimming and J lost 5 bases, with 21 bases between them. The CDR3 is made up of 14 amino acids. In nucleotides, the CDR3 is TGTGCCTCCATGAAGGGGGGAGGGCCGGAGACCCAGTACTTC. Its protein product is CASMKGGGPETQYF.

Here the CDR3 DNA reads TGTGCCAGCAGACCAACTAGCGGGAAGTTCCACGAGCAGTACTTC. Translation: CASRPTSGKFHEQYF. The rearrangement joins TRBV11-2 to TRBJ2-7, with 10 bases identical to TRBD2. Per the germline V gene, CDR1 is SGHAT and CDR2 is FQNNGV. CDR3 length: 15 amino acids. With V trimmed by 6 bases and J by 5 bases, 10 bases remained unmatched. Looking up the rest from reference TRBV11-2 and TRBJ2-7 gives the full variable domain: EAGVAQSPRYKIIEKRQSVAFWCNPISGHATLYWYQQILGQGPKLLIQFQNNGVVDDSQLPKDRFSAERLKGVDSTLKIQPAKLEDSAVYLCASRPTSGKFHEQYFGPGTRLTVT.

The chain is built from TRBV2 and TRBJ2-2, with 8 bases fitting TRBD2. V gave up 8 bases and J gave up 5 bases; unmatched junction bases: 10. Looked up from germline, CDR1 is SNHLY and CDR2 is FYNNEI. This CDR3 is built from 15 residues. The CDR3 nucleotides are TGTGCCAGCCTAGACCGGGGACTAGGTACCGGGGAGCTGTTTTTT. It translates to CASLDRGLGTGELFF.

This clone has just a few counts. The J gene is TRBJ2-5, the V gene TRBV7-6, with TRBD1 matching over 9 bases. The CDR3 sequence is 15 residues long. J was trimmed by 5 bases and V by 4 bases; bases with no gene match: 8. Germline V gives CDR1 SGHVS, CDR2 FNYEAQ. The chain's CDR3 is CASSSRDRVGETQYF. The CDR3 DNA reads as TGTGCCAGCAGCTCCCGGGACAGGGTGGGGGAGACCCAGTACTTC.

This clone has a handful of counts. This chain uses TRBV3-1 (or the pseudogene TRBV3-2) with TRBJ2-1; D is undetermined. The V end was cut by 4 bases, the J end by 3 bases, with 16 bases between. The germline CDR1 and CDR2 sequences are LGHDT and YNNKEL (reference sequence). The CDR3 is 16 residues long. In nucleotides, the CDR3 is TGTGCCAGCAGCCCTATTAGAGGTGTCCTCTACAATGAGCAGTTCTTC. Translated, it gives CASSPIRGVLYNEQFF.

The gene calls are TRBV5-8 and TRBJ2-5, with TRBD1 identical over 7 bases. Per germline, CDR1 SGHTS and CDR2 YDEGEE. The CDR3 is 14 residues long. Trimming cost V 4 bases and J 5 bases; bases outside gene matches: 8. The CDR3: CASSRPGTAETQYF. The CDR3 DNA sequence: TGTGCCAGCAGCCGACCCGGGACAGCGGAGACCCAGTACTTC. Supplemented by reference TRBV5-8 and TRBJ2-5, the full variable domain reads EAGVTQSPTHLIKTRGQQATLRCSPISGHTSVYWYQQALGLGLQFLLWYDEGEERNRGNFPPRFSGRQFPNYSSELNVNALELEDSALYLCASSRPGTAETQYFGPGTRLLVL.

CDR3 sequence: CASGAWGYGYTF. In nucleotides, the CDR3 is TGTGCCAGTGGGGCGTGGGGCTATGGCTACACCTTC. This chain links TRBV19 with TRBJ1-2; D is possibly TRBD1 (5 bases). The CDR3 loop spans 12 amino acids. Between the trimmed V and J ends, which lost 8 bases and 4 bases, there was a span of 11 bases. CDR1 LNHDA and CDR2 SQIVND come from the germline V gene (reference sequence).

This sequence joins TRBV7-9 and TRBJ2-5; 10 bases align to TRBD2. J was trimmed by 5 bases and V by 6 bases; bases with no gene match: 9. CDR1 and CDR2 (germline): SEHNR, FQNEAQ (reference sequence). This CDR3 is 15 amino acids long. CDR3 sequence reads: CASRKNQLAGETQYF. In DNA, the CDR3 is TGTGCCAGCAGGAAGAACCAACTAGCGGGGGAGACCCAGTACTTC.

This chain joins TRBV11-3 and TRBJ2-1, with TRBD2 identical over 11 bases. The CDR3 extends over 17 amino acids. V gave up 5 bases and J gave up 4 bases; unmatched junction bases: 10. Germline V gene data show CDR1 as SGHNT and CDR2 as YENEEA. The CDR3 is CASSTYTSGSGYNEQFF. CDR3 nucleotides: TGTGCCAGCAGCACATATACTAGCGGGAGTGGTTACAATGAGCAGTTCTTC.

This chain uses TRBV15 with TRBJ2-1; 9 bases match TRBD2. CDR1 is LNHNV, CDR2 YYDKDF, per germline (reference sequence). The CDR3 extends over 18 amino acids. Losses at the gene ends were 0 bases for V and 9 bases for J; bases not matched to a gene: 15. The CDR3 sequence: CATSRDGTSSLTWGEQFF. The DNA for the CDR3 is TGTGCCACCAGCAGAGATGGGACTAGCTCCCTGACTTGGGGTGAGCAGTTCTTC.

The chain links TRBV4-2 to TRBJ1-6, with D perhaps TRBD1 (6 bases). Trimming left V 6 bases short and J 10 bases short, with 22 bases between. Per germline, CDR1 LGHNA and CDR2 YNFKEQ. The CDR3 length is 16 residues. DNA of the CDR3: TGTGCCAGCAGACGAGAGGGGGGGGGCGCCCGGTCACCCCTCCACTTT. It is translated as CASRREGGGARSPLHF.

V and J are TRBV13 and TRBJ1-6; no clear D. Trimming left V 0 bases short and J 0 bases short, with 6 bases between. Germline V gives CDR1 PRHDT, CDR2 FYEKMQ (reference sequence). The CDR3 loop spans 16 amino acids. CDR3 sequence: CASSLGSSSYNSPLHF. The DNA for the CDR3 is TGTGCCAGCAGCTTAGGATCGAGCTCCTATAATTCACCCCTCCACTTT. Filled out from reference TRBV13 and TRBJ1-6, the complete variable domain reads AAGVIQSPRHLIKEKRETATLKCYPIPRHDTVYWYQQGPGQDPQFLISFYEKMQSDKGSIPDRFSAQQFSDYHSELNMSSLELGDSALYFCASSLGSSSYNSPLHFGNGTRLTVT.

This chain links TRBV29-1 with TRBJ2-7, with D perhaps matching TRBD2 (6 bases). Germline V gene sequence: CDR1 SQVTM, CDR2 ANQGSEA. V was trimmed by 3 bases and J by 2 bases, leaving 17 bases between them. The CDR3 covers 15 residues. In DNA, the CDR3 is TGCAGCGTTGATATGGCGGGGACGGGGGCCTACGAGCAGTACTTC. Its protein is CSVDMAGTGAYEQYF.

This clone is a singleton in its sample. This chain connects TRBV7-9 to TRBJ2-1; D remains ambiguous. Trimming stripped 2 bases from V and 10 bases from J, with 9 bases between. The CDR3 extends over 12 amino acids. The germline gives CDR1 SEHNR, CDR2 FQNEAQ (reference sequence). The CDR3 protein is CASSLTPIEQFF. CDR3 sequence (DNA): TGTGCCAGCAGCTTAACTCCCATAGAGCAGTTCTTC. Complete variable domain (other parts from reference TRBV7-9 and TRBJ2-1): DTGVSQNPRHKITKRGQNVTFRCDPISEHNRLYWYRQTLGQGPEFLTYFQNEAQLEKSRLLSDRFSAERPKGSFSTLEIQRTEQGDSAMYLCASSLTPIEQFFGPGTRLTVL.

The chain combines TRBV3-1 (or the pseudogene TRBV3-2) with TRBJ2-3; 11 positions match TRBD2. Germline values: CDR1 LGHDT, CDR2 YNNKEL (reference sequence). There are 16 residues in the CDR3. Unmatched junction bases numbered 3, after V lost 4 bases and J lost 0 bases. Here the CDR3 DNA reads TGTGCCAGCAGCCCGGGACTAGCGGAAAGCACAGATACGCAGTATTTT. Translating gives CASSPGLAESTDTQYF.

This clone was counted between two and nine times. The junction does not match germline at one end; this may be a read error. This chain links TRBV24-1 with TRBJ2-2; TRBD1 aligns across 8 bases. This CDR3 comprises 17 residues. The germline CDR1 and CDR2 sequences are KGHDR and SFDVKD. CDR3 DNA sequence: TGTGCCACCAGTGATCCTAAGACAGGGGCGAACGCCGGGGAGCTGTTTTTT. This encodes CATSDPKTGANAGELFF.

J is TRBJ2-7 and V is TRBV28; TRBD1 aligns across 9 bases. Germline V gene sequence: CDR1 MDHEN, CDR2 SYDVKM. Losses at the gene ends were 4 bases for V and 0 bases for J; bases not matched to a gene: 10. This CDR3 is built from 17 residues. DNA of the CDR3: TGTGCCAGCAGTTCCTCCGGGACAGGGTATCCCTCCTACGAGCAGTACTTC. Translating it yields CASSSSGTGYPSYEQYF.

There are many counts of this clone. V is TRBV6-5 and J is TRBJ1-1, with D hard to call. This CDR3 is built from 12 residues. Deletions cut 7 bases from V and 1 base from J, with 7 bases between. Germline V lookup: CDR1 MNHEY, CDR2 SVGAGI. In DNA form, the CDR3 reads TGTGCCAGCAACCGGGGGAACACTGAAGCTTTCTTT. It yields the protein CASNRGNTEAFF.

This chain uses TRBV6-5 with TRBJ1-6, with 7 bases identical to TRBD1. CDR1 is MNHEY and CDR2 is SVGAGI in the germline V gene. The CDR3 is made up of 16 amino acids. The J segment lost 6 bases and the V segment lost 4 bases, leaving 9 bases of the junction unmatched. CDR3 sequence: CASSWGAPGGNSPLHF. CDR3 nucleotides: TGTGCCAGCAGTTGGGGGGCACCAGGGGGTAATTCACCCCTCCACTTT.

This sequence joins TRBV5-1 and TRBJ2-1; D not resolved. The CDR3 is 13 residues long. Germline assignment: CDR1 SGHRS and CDR2 YFSETQ. With 1 base removed from V and 6 bases from J, the gap between germline ends came to 8 bases. CDR3 protein: CASSLTLLNEQFF. CDR3 nucleotides: TGCGCCAGCAGCTTGACTCTGCTCAATGAGCAGTTCTTC.

V is TRBV3-1 (or the pseudogene TRBV3-2) and J is TRBJ1-3, with D unclear. The germline V gene encodes CDR1 LGHDT and CDR2 YNNKEL (reference sequence). The CDR3 totals 13 residues. Trimming took off 4 bases at V and 4 bases at J, with 8 bases between the two ends. The DNA of the CDR3 is TGTGCCAGCAGCCTTTCTCAGGGAAACACCATATATTTT. Residues: CASSLSQGNTIYF.

This clone was counted a single time. Here the CDR3 reads CASSLRAGEFYGYTF. The CDR3 region has the DNA TGTGCCAGCAGTTTACGGGCAGGGGAGTTCTATGGCTACACCTTC. The chain has TRBV27 and TRBJ1-2; D might be TRBD1 (6 bases). The CDR3 spans 15 residues. Germline V lookup: CDR1 MNHEY, CDR2 SMNVEV (reference sequence). V lost 2 bases, J lost 4 bases, and 14 bases lay in between.